These 22 T cell receptor beta chains share one sample of origin, sequenced in a study of T cells expressing NK-cell markers. TCRdb processed the 5' RACE reads again and assigns one entry to each CDR3 protein, with no DNA. With around 380,000 distinct CDR3 sequences in the sample, the ten largest clones hold roughly 10%. The sample was blood T cells: a sorted CD56 or NKG2C T cell subset, CD4+ or CD8+ T cells, or bulk PBMC T cells (not recorded which). These receptor sequences come from a woman aged 50 to 65 in good health.

This rearrangement joins TRBV2 to TRBJ1-5; the D gene TCRdb calls, TRBD1, cannot be checked with no DNA. Germline V gene lookup returns CDR1 SNHLY and CDR2 FYNNEI. This CDR3 has 14 residues. CDR3 region: CASGGQGASQPQHF.

This chain connects TRBV5-1 to TRBJ2-3; there is no DNA to check the TCRdb D call of TRBD2. The length of the CDR3 is 16 residues. In germline, CDR1 is SGHRS, CDR2 YFSETQ. This chain's CDR3 is CASSEAGNSRTDTQYF.

V is TRBV11-3 and J is TRBJ1-1. CDR1 and CDR2 from the germline V gene are SGHNT and YENEEA. The CDR3 totals 14 residues. The CDR3 region is CASSLDPAAVKAFF.

This chain connects TRBV12-2 to TRBJ1-2. TRBV12-2 is a pseudogene segment. The CDR3 runs 14 residues. CDR3: CASRLAWTSYGYTF.

The V call is TRBV24-1, the J call TRBJ2-1. This CDR3 has 15 amino acids. The V gene's germline CDR1 is KGHDR and CDR2 SFDVKD. The CDR3 here is CATSDELGGDNEQFF.

The chain has TRBV20-1 and TRBJ2-1; the TRBD1 assignment by TCRdb is unverifiable without DNA. The CDR3 is 13 amino acids. CDR1 and CDR2 (germline): DFQATT, SNEGSKA (reference sequence). CDR3 loop: CSARPPSVNEQFF.

The V call is TRBV27, the J call TRBJ2-3; TCRdb gives TRBD2 as the D gene, but with no DNA this cannot be confirmed. Germline CDR1 and CDR2: MNHEY and SMNVEV (reference sequence). The length of the CDR3 is 17 residues. The CDR3: CASSLTSGQQITDTQYF.

The rearrangement joins TRBV12-3 or TRBV12-4 to TRBJ1-2; the TRBD1 assignment by TCRdb is unverifiable without DNA. The length of the CDR3 is 13 residues. The CDR3 is CASSLQGAQGYTF.

This rearrangement joins TRBV4-1 to TRBJ2-1. Germline V gene data show CDR1 as MGHRA and CDR2 as YSYEKL. This CDR3 is built from 13 residues. This CDR3 is CASSQELPPGQFF.

The chain joins TRBV21-1 to TRBJ2-1; TCRdb returns TRBD1, unconfirmable since there is no DNA. TRBV21-1 has pseudogene status. The CDR3 is 15 amino acids. CDR3 region: CASRRGPSSYNEQFF.

This chain connects TRBV7-8 to TRBJ1-5. This CDR3 spans 13 amino acids. Per the germline V gene, CDR1 is SGHVS and CDR2 is FQNEAQ. The CDR3 protein is CASSLASSQPQHF.

The gene calls are TRBV27 and TRBJ2-1; without DNA, the TCRdb call of TRBD2 cannot be checked. CDR3 length: 14 residues. Looked up from germline, CDR1 is MNHEY and CDR2 is SMNVEV (reference sequence). CDR3 region: CASSFGLAYNEQFF.

This chain connects TRBV18 to TRBJ2-4; the D call from TCRdb, TRBD2, cannot be confirmed without DNA. Per germline, CDR1 KGHSH and CDR2 LQKENI. This CDR3 has 16 residues. CDR3 loop: CASSPTPGLEENIQYF.

V gene TRBV24-1 combines with J gene TRBJ2-7; the TCRdb call, TRBD1, lacks DNA for checking. Germline assignment: CDR1 KGHDR and CDR2 SFDVKD. The CDR3 loop spans 13 amino acids. CDR3: CATSDETGEKQYF.

The V call is TRBV12-3 or TRBV12-4, the J call TRBJ2-7. The CDR3 contains 13 residues. The chain's CDR3 is CASSLTSFDEQYF.

The chain couples TRBV10-3 to TRBJ2-3. Germline V gene data show CDR1 as ENHRY and CDR2 as SYGVKD. The CDR3 contains 13 residues. The CDR3 protein is CAIRAASGDTQYF.

The rearrangement links TRBV7-2 to TRBJ2-1; the D call from TCRdb, TRBD2, cannot be confirmed without DNA. The CDR3 spans 12 residues. Germline assignment: CDR1 SGHTA and CDR2 FQGNSA. The CDR3 spells CASSFGGMGAFF.

The J gene is TRBJ1-1, the V gene TRBV5-1; absent DNA, TCRdb's TRBD1 call cannot be checked. CDR1 is SGHRS and CDR2 is YFSETQ in the germline V gene. The CDR3 is 15 amino acids. The CDR3 reads CASSLEGTLRAEAFF. Together with reference TRBV5-1 and TRBJ1-1, the CDR3 gives the full variable domain: KAGVTQTPRYLIKTRGQQVTLSCSPISGHRSVSWYQQTPGQGLQFLFEYFSETQRNKGNFPGRFSGRQFSNSRSEMNVSTLELGDSALYLCASSLEGTLRAEAFFGQGTRLTVV.

The chain joins TRBV20-1 to TRBJ2-5; TCRdb's D call of TRBD1 is untestable without DNA. The CDR3 covers 14 residues. In germline, CDR1 is DFQATT, CDR2 SNEGSKA (reference sequence). The CDR3 spells CSARGRSPGGTQYF.

V gene TRBV6-5 combines with J gene TRBJ1-1; TCRdb gives TRBD1 as the D gene, but with no DNA this cannot be confirmed. Germline values: CDR1 MNHEY, CDR2 SVGAGI. The CDR3 has 14 amino acids. The CDR3 protein is CASSSWTGGLEAFF.

This chain links TRBV12-3 or TRBV12-4 with TRBJ2-2; the D call from TCRdb, TRBD1, cannot be confirmed without DNA. The CDR3 covers 16 residues. The CDR3 reads CASTTTELANTGELFF.

The J gene is TRBJ2-1, the V gene TRBV20-1. CDR1 and CDR2 from the germline V gene are DFQATT and SNEGSKA (reference sequence). The CDR3 totals 13 residues. CDR3 sequence: CSALLGVDNEQFF.